The text below deals with one T cell receptor (beta chain). Using immunoSEQ multiplex PCR, the repertoire was profiled, and TCRdb retains in-frame clones only, with some absent. The sample consists of a few hundred thousand clones, 85% to 90% of them appearing once. This entry belongs to a study of blood T cell repertoires in COVID-19. Trimming cost V 4 bases and J 12 bases; bases outside gene matches: 8. The CDR3 loop spans 14 amino acids. The germline V gene encodes CDR1 SGHRS and CDR2 YFSETQ. Recovery among Cohort 3 donors was established by two negative PCRs, clearance, or symptom resolution. The sequencing input was PBMCs or T cells enriched from blood (not recorded which). V usage is TRBV5-1 and J usage is TRBJ2-1; 12 bases align to TRBD2. The sequence derives from a woman aged 18-29 years who had recovered from COVID-19. CDR3 nucleotide sequence: TGCGCCAGCAGCAAAGGACTAGCGGGGTTGGGGCAGTTCTTC. It encodes CASSKGLAGLGQFF.